Here is one T cell receptor (beta chain) with its context. Its specificity is not known. Only in-frame clones appear in the TCRdb table, and some are missing; sequencing was by immunoSEQ multiplex PCR. The sample lists about 190,000 clones, 75% to 90% seen once, with 2.5% to 3% in the top ten. V dropped 5 bases and J dropped 9; count of bases not matched to a gene: 8. This CDR3 comprises 16 residues. Germline V gene data show CDR1 as MDHEN and CDR2 as SYDVKM. The data stem from a study of T cell responses to AZD1222 COVID-19 vaccine. Study observations and caveats: A rise in Spike-specific TCR breadth and depth followed two AZD1222 doses. Just 6 or 7 people given AZD1222 tested seropositive at baseline. Donors skewed white British and female; clonal diversity was possibly underestimated.

The input for sequencing was peripheral blood, taken on day 0 of MenACWY control vaccination. This chain joins TRBV28 and TRBJ1-6; TRBD1 matches 12 bases. The TCR comes from an adult in good health. The CDR3 DNA sequence: TGTGCCAGCAGTCCCAGGGGACAGGGGGCGGGTTCACCCCTCCACTTT. Translation: CASSPRGQGAGSPLHF.